A selection of T cell receptor beta chains follows, all from one sample in a study of T cells expressing NK-cell markers. Using the 5' RACE reads, TCRdb records one entry per CDR3 protein without DNA. This repertoire includes over 120,000 distinct CDR3 sequences. The sample was blood T cells: a sorted CD56 or NKG2C T cell subset, CD4+ or CD8+ T cells, or bulk PBMC T cells (not recorded which). The receptors were gathered from a man in his late teens or twenties in good health. Each CDR3 is given with its conserved first and last residue.

j_call v_call cdr3_aa
TRBJ2-1 TRBV6-2/TRBV6-3 CASSYSQGVREQFF
TRBJ1-3 TRBV6-5 CASVLGNTIYF
TRBJ2-1 TRBV29-1 CSVVAGGLGEQFF
TRBJ2-3 TRBV29-1 CSVEEGQGATDTQYF
TRBJ1-2 TRBV6-5 CATLTVYGYTF
TRBJ2-2 TRBV7-8 CASSLQLAGWNTGELFF
TRBJ2-3 TRBV12-3/TRBV12-4 CASTIAGSTDTQYF
TRBJ2-3 TRBV7-2 CASRVGFSQYF
TRBJ2-7 TRBV28 CASRDVGLSYEQYF
TRBJ2-3 TRBV28 CASEKQGWGTDTQYF
TRBJ2-7 TRBV4-3 CASSQGERELDEQYF
TRBJ1-1 TRBV7-8 CASSLPPGGSFYTEAFF
TRBJ2-5 TRBV7-8 CASSLGRGLETQYF
TRBJ2-1 TRBV25-1 CASSEQQINEQFF
TRBJ2-2 TRBV4-1 CASSHNLNTGELFF
TRBJ1-5 TRBV19 CASEAGAEGNQPQHF
TRBJ2-1 TRBV6-5 CASSYSLQSSYNEQFF
TRBJ2-3 TRBV24-1 CATSDKREYTDTQYF